The 4 T cell receptor beta chains in this list originate from one sample, sequenced in a study of T cell repertoires in aging, cancer and after chemotherapy. Rearranged V-D-J TRB sequences were amplified with a mixed TRB-A/B primer pool. TCRdb itself ran the multiplex PCR reads through MiXCR, one entry per CDR3 protein. There are several thousand distinct CDR3 sequences in the sample; roughly 37% occur only once, and about 40% lies in the top ten. Peripheral blood genomic DNA, not sorted cells or RNA, was the template. The source material was blood. The receptors stem from a human donor in good health.

With respect to this clonotype: One end of the junction does not line up with germline, which may come from a read error. The chain couples TRBV18 to TRBJ2-1; D is possibly TRBD1 or TRBD2 (5 bases each). CDR1 is KGHSH and CDR2 is LQKENI in the germline V gene. The CDR3 extends over 15 amino acids. In DNA form, the CDR3 reads TGTGCCAGCTCGCCACCGGGGCCCTACACCCATGAGCAGTTCTTC. Protein product: CASSPPGPYTHEQFF.

The chain carries TRBV12-3 or TRBV12-4 and TRBJ2-4, with 8 bases fitting TRBD1. Trimming removed 6 bases from V and 0 bases from J; junction bases left unmatched: 4. CDR3 length equals 15 residues. CDR3 DNA: TGTGCCAGCAGCCCGGGACAGGTAGCCAAAAACATTCAGTACTTC. This gives the protein CASSPGQVAKNIQYF.

This clonotype was counted a few times. This chain uses TRBV6-1 with TRBJ1-4; TRBD1 agrees at 8 bases. Trimming took 6 bases from V and 8 from J; bases not matched to a gene: 8. The CDR3 has 14 amino acids. Germline CDR1 and CDR2: MNHNS and SASEGT. The CDR3 coding sequence is TGTGCCAGCAGCCGGGACAGGATCGGCGAAAAACTGTTTTTT. This sequence encodes CASSRDRIGEKLFF.

To note about this clonotype: An end of the junction does not agree with germline; a read error may underlie this. CDR3 loop: CASSQGSELYF. Here the CDR3 DNA reads TGTGCCAGCAGTCAAGGATCCGAGCTGTACTTC. This rearrangement joins TRBV28 to TRBJ2-7; no definite D call. This CDR3 is 11 amino acids long. The germline V gene encodes CDR1 MDHEN and CDR2 SYDVKM.